This TCR beta chain was captured by sequencing in a study of blood T cells in healthy people across ages. The V end lost 4 bases, the J end lost 5 bases, and 11 bases lay between the germline ends. There are 12 residues in the CDR3. CDR1 is DFQATT, CDR2 SNEGSKA, per germline (reference sequence). The donors, aged about 6 to 95, were healthy Caucasians from Russia. The sample holds one count of this clonotype. Primers used in a second PCR of about 7 to 12 cycles were a sample-barcoded 5' primer and a J-beta primer mix. MiXCR, run by TCRdb on the 5' RACE reads, gives a single entry per CDR3 protein. The table has 1.8 million or so distinct CDR3 sequences, about two fifths seen once.

The clonotype was recovered from a human donor in good health. This rearrangement joins TRBV20-1 to TRBJ1-1, with a tentative D call TRBD1 (5 bases). Specimen: blood. The CDR3 bases are TGCAGTGCTACGGTCAGGGAGACTGAAGCTTTCTTT. Amino acid sequence: CSATVRETEAFF.